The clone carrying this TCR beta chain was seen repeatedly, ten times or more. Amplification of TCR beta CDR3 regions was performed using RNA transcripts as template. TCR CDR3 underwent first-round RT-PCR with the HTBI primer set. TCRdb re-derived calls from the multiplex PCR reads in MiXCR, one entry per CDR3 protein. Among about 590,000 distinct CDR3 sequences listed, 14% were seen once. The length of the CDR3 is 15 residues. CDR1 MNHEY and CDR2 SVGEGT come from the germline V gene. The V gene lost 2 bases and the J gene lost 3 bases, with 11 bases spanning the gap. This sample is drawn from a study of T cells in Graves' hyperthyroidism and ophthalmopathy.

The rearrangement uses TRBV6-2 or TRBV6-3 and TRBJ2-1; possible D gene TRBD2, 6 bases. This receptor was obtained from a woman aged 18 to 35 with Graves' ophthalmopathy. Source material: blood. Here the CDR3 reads CASSYPGGFYNEQFF. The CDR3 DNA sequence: TGTGCCAGCAGTTACCCCGGGGGATTCTACAATGAGCAGTTCTTC.